Listed below are T cell receptor beta chains from one sample, sequenced in a study of shared T cell receptors in the human thymus. Clones were read by immunoSEQ multiplex PCR, and TCRdb kept only the in-frame ones, dropping some. The sample comprises 720,000 or so clones, roughly 88% of which are singletons, and approximately 0.01% rests with the top ten. These records were also assigned to another study, of human thymus T cells.

Sequenced sample: thymocytes. These receptors all come from a girl less than two years old with a congenital heart defect. The CDR3 runs from the conserved cysteine through the conserved F or W. D genes are given only for firm matches. Clone size appears in some rows only: once, few, many, or a class for an expanded clone.

D gene: .; J gene: TRBJ2-1; V gene: TRBV6-1; clone size: .; CDR3 DNA: TGTGCCAGCAGCCATGGGGCGGATGAGCAGTTCTTC; CDR3 protein: CASSHGADEQFF
D gene: TRBD2; J gene: TRBJ2-5; V gene: TRBV5-1; clone size: .; CDR3 DNA: TGCGCCAGCAGCTTGGCCGGGACTAGCTCCGCCCAGGGAAAGGAGACCCAGTACTTC; CDR3 protein: CASSLAGTSSAQGKETQYF
D gene: .; J gene: TRBJ1-5; V gene: TRBV6-1; clone size: .; CDR3 DNA: TGTGCCAGCAGTGACCCCCTGAATCAGCCCCAGCATTTT; CDR3 protein: CASSDPLNQPQHF
D gene: .; J gene: TRBJ1-2; V gene: TRBV7-6; clone size: .; CDR3 DNA: TGTGCCAGCAGCTTAGCAGGGGAGGGTCTAGATGGCTACACCTTC; CDR3 protein: CASSLAGEGLDGYTF
D gene: .; J gene: TRBJ2-2; V gene: TRBV6-6; clone size: .; CDR3 DNA: TGTGCCAGCTTTCCAGACCCCCTGGGACATCCCGGGGAGCTGTTTTTT; CDR3 protein: CASFPDPLGHPGELFF
D gene: TRBD1; J gene: TRBJ1-6; V gene: TRBV5-6; clone size: .; CDR3 DNA: TGTGCCAGCAGCCTAGGCGTGGGACAGATCAATTCCCCCCTCCACTTT; CDR3 protein: CASSLGVGQINSPLHF
D gene: .; J gene: TRBJ2-7; V gene: TRBV7-2; clone size: .; CDR3 DNA: TGTGCCAGCAGCTCGACAGTGAGAACCTACGAGCAGTACTTC; CDR3 protein: CASSSTVRTYEQYF
D gene: .; J gene: TRBJ1-2; V gene: TRBV2; clone size: .; CDR3 DNA: TGTGCCAGCCGGGGAAATCGACGGACTAACTATGGCTACACCTTC; CDR3 protein: CASRGNRRTNYGYTF
D gene: TRBD1; J gene: TRBJ1-1; V gene: TRBV7-2; clone size: .; CDR3 DNA: TGTGCCAGCAGCTCCCGGACAGGGGCAGCTTTCTTT; CDR3 protein: CASSSRTGAAFF
D gene: TRBD1; J gene: TRBJ2-2; V gene: TRBV14; clone size: .; CDR3 DNA: TGTGCCAGCAGCCAAGATCTAAGGGGACAGGGGTTCACCGGGGAGCTGTTTTTT; CDR3 protein: CASSQDLRGQGFTGELFF
D gene: .; J gene: TRBJ1-1; V gene: TRBV5-1; clone size: once; CDR3 DNA: TGCGCCAGCAGCTTGGCCGGGGCAGGGGAAGGGACTGAAGCTTTCTTT; CDR3 protein: CASSLAGAGEGTEAFF
D gene: .; J gene: TRBJ2-5; V gene: TRBV27; clone size: .; CDR3 DNA: TGTGCCAGCAGTTTACGAGGGACAAAAGATAGACAAGAGACCCAGTACTTC; CDR3 protein: CASSLRGTKDRQETQYF
D gene: .; J gene: TRBJ2-5; V gene: TRBV27; clone size: .; CDR3 DNA: .; CDR3 protein: CASSSSGLAGIETQYF
D gene: .; J gene: TRBJ1-6; V gene: TRBV6-1; clone size: .; CDR3 DNA: TGTGCCAGCACACAAACAGGGTTATATGATTCACCCCTCCACTTT; CDR3 protein: CASTQTGLYDSPLHF
D gene: .; J gene: TRBJ2-3; V gene: TRBV5-1; clone size: .; CDR3 DNA: TGCGCCAGCAGCTTGGGGCCAGGGAGGACGGGGAGGAGCACAGATACGCAGTATTTT; CDR3 protein: CASSLGPGRTGRSTDTQYF
D gene: TRBD2; J gene: TRBJ2-7; V gene: TRBV5-1; clone size: once; CDR3 DNA: TGCGCCAGCAGCTCCTCAGCTACGGGACTAGCATTTGAGCAGTACTTC; CDR3 protein: CASSSSATGLAFEQYF
D gene: .; J gene: TRBJ1-2; V gene: TRBV7-2; clone size: .; CDR3 DNA: TGTGCCAGCAGCTTCGGGAGGGTCCAAAACTATGGCTACACCTTC; CDR3 protein: CASSFGRVQNYGYTF
D gene: .; J gene: TRBJ1-2; V gene: TRBV7-2; clone size: .; CDR3 DNA: TGTGCCAGCAGCTTAGAGGCAGGGAAACCCTCTAACTATGGCTACACCTTC; CDR3 protein: CASSLEAGKPSNYGYTF
D gene: TRBD1; J gene: TRBJ1-5; V gene: TRBV27; clone size: once; CDR3 DNA: TGTGCCAGCAGTTTATCTGGGCAGGGGGCGGTTTCGAGCAATCAGCCCCAGCATTTT; CDR3 protein: CASSLSGQGAVSSNQPQHF
D gene: .; J gene: TRBJ1-1; V gene: TRBV7-2; clone size: .; CDR3 DNA: TGTGCCAGCAGCTTAAACAGGAACACTGAAGCTTTCTTT; CDR3 protein: CASSLNRNTEAFF
D gene: .; J gene: TRBJ1-5; V gene: TRBV19; clone size: .; CDR3 DNA: TGTGCCGTGGCAGGTAATCAGCCCCAGCATTTT; CDR3 protein: CAVAGNQPQHF
D gene: .; J gene: TRBJ1-4; V gene: TRBV4-3; clone size: .; CDR3 DNA: TGCGCCAGCAGGAGAAGGGGTAATGAAAAACTGTTTTTT; CDR3 protein: CASRRRGNEKLFF
D gene: TRBD1; J gene: TRBJ1-2; V gene: TRBV14; clone size: few; CDR3 DNA: TGTGCCAGCAGCCAAGGAGAGCAGGGGGCAGGTGGCTACACCTTC; CDR3 protein: CASSQGEQGAGGYTF
D gene: .; J gene: TRBJ2-1; V gene: TRBV5-6; clone size: once; CDR3 DNA: TGTGCCAGCAGCTCGACTAGTAATGAGCAGTTCTTC; CDR3 protein: CASSSTSNEQFF
D gene: TRBD1; J gene: TRBJ2-7; V gene: TRBV5-1; clone size: .; CDR3 DNA: TGCGCCAGCAGCTCAAGAGAACCGGGACAGGGGGATATGAACGAGCAGTACTTC; CDR3 protein: CASSSREPGQGDMNEQYF